What follows is one T cell receptor (beta chain) and its context. The PCR made use of 60 Vbeta and 13 Jbeta primers. This table comes from immunoSEQ multiplex PCR, and its TCRdb copy is limited to in-frame clones, with some not included. The table shows some 170,000 clones, with just under 80% occurring only once. This record comes from a study of cytomegalovirus exposure and HLA in healthy donors. The CDR3 consists of 12 residues. Deletions cut 5 bases from V and 9 bases from J, with 14 bases between. Germline-derived CDR1 and CDR2 are SGHTA and FQGTGA. Input material: PBMCs. J is TRBJ2-7 and V is TRBV7-3, with D possibly TRBD2 on 6 matching bases. This sequence was found in a female donor in good health and CMV-seronegative. The CDR3 region is CASSLSGGLQYF. CDR3 sequence (DNA): TGTGCCAGCAGCCTCAGTGGGGGGTTGCAGTACTTC.